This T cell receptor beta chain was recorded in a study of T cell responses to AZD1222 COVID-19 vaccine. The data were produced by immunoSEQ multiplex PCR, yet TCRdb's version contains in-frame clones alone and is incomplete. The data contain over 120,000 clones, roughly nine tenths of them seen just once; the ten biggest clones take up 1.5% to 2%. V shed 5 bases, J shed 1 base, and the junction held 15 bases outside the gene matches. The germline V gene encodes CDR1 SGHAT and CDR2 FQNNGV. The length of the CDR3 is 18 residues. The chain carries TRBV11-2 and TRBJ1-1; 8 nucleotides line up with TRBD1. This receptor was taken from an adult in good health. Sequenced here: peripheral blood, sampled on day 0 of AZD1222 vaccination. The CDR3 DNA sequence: TGTGCCAGCAGCCAGAGCCAGAGTTGGGACAGGAGGAACACTGAAGCTTTCTTT. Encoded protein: CASSQSQSWDRRNTEAFF. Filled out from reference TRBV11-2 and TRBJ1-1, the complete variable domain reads EAGVAQSPRYKIIEKRQSVAFWCNPISGHATLYWYQQILGQGPKLLIQFQNNGVVDDSQLPKDRFSAERLKGVDSTLKIQPAKLEDSAVYLCASSQSQSWDRRNTEAFFGQGTRLTVV.